This record looks at one T cell receptor beta chain sequence and its context. Its antigen is not known. The sample comes from a study of T cell responses to AZD1222 COVID-19 vaccine. CDR1 is MGHRA and CDR2 is YSYEKL in the germline V gene. V gave up 1 base and J gave up 4 bases; unmatched junction bases: 11. The CDR3 totals 17 residues. Produced via immunoSEQ multiplex PCR; TCRdb's table is partial and in-frame only. The sample holds roughly 99,000 clones, roughly 89% seen once. Study-wide findings and caveats: All repertoire sampling was performed exclusively after the peak T cell response. Compared with day 0, the breadth and depth of the Spike-specific TCR repertoire rose significantly after two doses of AZD1222.

The chain has TRBV4-1 and TRBJ2-3; 7 bases line up with TRBD2. The clonotype comes from an adult in good health. The specimen was peripheral blood, collected on day 0 of AZD1222 vaccination. Here the CDR3 reads CASSQVFSGGGADTQYF. The CDR3 DNA sequence: TGCGCCAGCAGCCAAGTGTTTTCGGGGGGTGGCGCAGATACGCAGTATTTT.